This is a list of T cell receptor beta chains from one sample in a study of T cells after posttransplantation cyclophosphamide. The data were produced by immunoSEQ multiplex PCR, yet TCRdb's version contains in-frame clones alone and is incomplete. The sample holds about 40,000 clones, and no clone turns up only once. The sequencing input was PBMCs. The source is a woman in her forties or fifties in good health and a related stem cell transplant donor. Both conserved end residues are part of each CDR3. Each record gives: V gene, J gene, D gene, clone size, CDR3 protein, CDR3 DNA. A D gene is named only where the DNA matches it firmly. Expanded clones are given a class, and other clones once, few, many or no size at all.

V gene: TRBV5-1; J gene: TRBJ2-2; D gene: TRBD1; clone size: many; CDR3 protein: CASSLGQADTGELFF; CDR3 DNA: TGCGCCAGCAGCCTGGGACAGGCGGACACCGGGGAGCTGTTTTTT
V gene: TRBV6-1; J gene: TRBJ2-7; D gene: TRBD2; clone size: many; CDR3 protein: CASSGDRTSGAFEQYF; CDR3 DNA: TGTGCCAGCAGTGGGGACCGGACTAGCGGGGCGTTCGAGCAGTACTTC
V gene: TRBV2; J gene: TRBJ2-3; D gene: TRBD1; clone size: few; CDR3 protein: CASRLRDSRADTQYF; CDR3 DNA: TGTGCCAGCAGACTAAGGGACAGTAGGGCAGATACGCAGTATTTT
V gene: TRBV7-2; J gene: TRBJ1-4; D gene: TRBD1; clone size: many; CDR3 protein: CASSPMRTGHEKLFF; CDR3 DNA: TGTGCCAGCAGCCCGATGAGGACAGGGCACGAAAAACTGTTTTTT
V gene: TRBV5-4; J gene: TRBJ1-1; D gene: .; clone size: many; CDR3 protein: CASSGTGGGTEAFF; CDR3 DNA: TGTGCCAGCAGCGGAACGGGGGGGGGAACTGAAGCTTTCTTT
V gene: TRBV4-1; J gene: TRBJ2-3; D gene: TRBD2; clone size: many; CDR3 protein: CASSQEASGGVNTQYF; CDR3 DNA: TGCGCCAGCAGCCAAGAGGCTAGCGGGGGGGTGAATACGCAGTATTTT
V gene: TRBV13; J gene: TRBJ2-2; D gene: .; clone size: many; CDR3 protein: CASSLGGDTGELFF; CDR3 DNA: TGTGCCAGCAGCTTAGGAGGAGACACCGGGGAGCTGTTTTTT
V gene: TRBV19; J gene: TRBJ1-6; D gene: .; clone size: many; CDR3 protein: CASSIQGSSPLHF; CDR3 DNA: TGTGCCAGTAGTATACAGGGAAGTTCACCCCTCCACTTT
V gene: TRBV28; J gene: TRBJ1-1; D gene: .; clone size: many; CDR3 protein: CASSPRGQLLNTEAFF; CDR3 DNA: TGTGCCAGCAGCCCACGCGGCCAACTTCTGAACACTGAAGCTTTCTTT
V gene: TRBV7-6; J gene: TRBJ2-7; D gene: .; clone size: many; CDR3 protein: CASTPRGISDEQYF; CDR3 DNA: TGTGCCAGCACTCCGAGGGGGATTTCTGACGAGCAGTACTTC
V gene: TRBV6-5; J gene: TRBJ1-3; D gene: .; clone size: few; CDR3 protein: CASTLSVSSGNTIYF; CDR3 DNA: TGTGCCAGCACCCTTTCGGTATCCTCTGGAAACACCATATATTTT
V gene: TRBV6-1; J gene: TRBJ1-1; D gene: .; clone size: many; CDR3 protein: CATMNTEAFF; CDR3 DNA: TGTGCCACCATGAACACTGAAGCTTTCTTT
V gene: TRBV18; J gene: TRBJ1-1; D gene: TRBD1; clone size: many; CDR3 protein: CASSLSTGGWTEAFF; CDR3 DNA: TGTGCCAGCTCATTATCGACAGGGGGCTGGACTGAAGCTTTCTTT
V gene: TRBV19; J gene: TRBJ2-1; D gene: TRBD1; clone size: many; CDR3 protein: CASSIRRDRGFDNEQFF; CDR3 DNA: TGTGCCAGTAGTATAAGACGGGACAGGGGATTCGACAATGAGCAGTTCTTC
V gene: TRBV28; J gene: TRBJ1-3; D gene: TRBD1; clone size: many; CDR3 protein: CASSLAGQGRFSGNTIYF; CDR3 DNA: TGTGCCAGCAGTTTAGCGGGACAGGGGCGCTTCTCTGGAAACACCATATATTTT
V gene: TRBV9; J gene: TRBJ1-2; D gene: TRBD1; clone size: many; CDR3 protein: CASSAQGADGYTF; CDR3 DNA: TGTGCCAGCAGCGCGCAGGGGGCGGATGGCTACACCTTC
V gene: TRBV19; J gene: TRBJ2-7; D gene: TRBD1; clone size: many; CDR3 protein: CASSAGTGVYEQYF; CDR3 DNA: TGTGCCAGTAGTGCCGGGACAGGGGTCTACGAGCAGTACTTC
V gene: TRBV18; J gene: TRBJ2-7; D gene: .; clone size: few; CDR3 protein: CASSPRQALGYEQYF; CDR3 DNA: TGTGCCAGCTCGCCAAGACAGGCATTAGGATACGAGCAGTACTTC
V gene: TRBV20-1; J gene: TRBJ2-7; D gene: TRBD1; clone size: many; CDR3 protein: CSAPRGHEQYF; CDR3 DNA: TGCAGTGCTCCTAGGGGGCACGAGCAGTACTTC
V gene: TRBV5-4; J gene: TRBJ2-2; D gene: .; clone size: many; CDR3 protein: CASRQSYATGELFF; CDR3 DNA: TGTGCCAGCAGGCAAAGTTATGCGACCGGGGAGCTGTTTTTT
V gene: TRBV6-1; J gene: TRBJ1-2; D gene: TRBD1; clone size: many; CDR3 protein: CASTVGQGGYGYTF; CDR3 DNA: TGTGCCAGCACCGTCGGACAGGGGGGCTATGGCTACACCTTC
V gene: TRBV7-2; J gene: TRBJ2-3; D gene: .; clone size: many; CDR3 protein: CASSLELLDTQYF; CDR3 DNA: TGTGCCAGCAGCTTAGAGTTACTAGATACGCAGTATTTT
V gene: TRBV27; J gene: TRBJ1-5; D gene: .; clone size: many; CDR3 protein: CASSPNRVGQPQHF; CDR3 DNA: TGTGCCAGCAGTCCGAACAGGGTTGGACAGCCCCAGCATTTT
V gene: TRBV2; J gene: TRBJ2-7; D gene: .; clone size: many; CDR3 protein: CASSLTMSYEQYF; CDR3 DNA: TGTGCCAGCAGTTTGACTATGAGTTACGAGCAGTACTTC
V gene: TRBV18; J gene: TRBJ1-1; D gene: .; clone size: many; CDR3 protein: CASSLREAEAFF; CDR3 DNA: TGTGCCAGCTCCCTCCGGGAGGCTGAAGCTTTCTTT
V gene: TRBV28; J gene: TRBJ1-1; D gene: .; clone size: many; CDR3 protein: CASNRGAAMNTEAFF; CDR3 DNA: TGTGCCAGTAATCGGGGGGCGGCCATGAACACTGAAGCTTTCTTT
V gene: TRBV5-6; J gene: TRBJ1-1; D gene: TRBD1; clone size: many; CDR3 protein: CASSWTGRVTEAFF; CDR3 DNA: TGTGCCAGCAGCTGGACAGGGCGGGTCACTGAAGCTTTCTTT
V gene: TRBV7-7; J gene: TRBJ1-1; D gene: .; clone size: many; CDR3 protein: CASSLSLNTEAFF; CDR3 DNA: TGTGCTAGCAGCTTATCTCTGAACACTGAAGCTTTCTTT
V gene: TRBV18; J gene: TRBJ2-3; D gene: .; clone size: few; CDR3 protein: CASSPYRDITDTQYF; CDR3 DNA: TGTGCCAGCTCACCCTACCGGGACATCACAGATACGCAGTATTTT
V gene: TRBV28; J gene: TRBJ2-6; D gene: .; clone size: many; CDR3 protein: CASSLMQSGANVLTF; CDR3 DNA: TGTGCCAGCAGTTTGATGCAGTCTGGGGCCAACGTCCTGACTTTC
V gene: TRBV12-5; J gene: TRBJ1-2; D gene: .; clone size: many; CDR3 protein: CASGPTRGSHQVGYTF; CDR3 DNA: TGTGCTAGTGGTCCTACCCGGGGGTCTCACCAAGTAGGCTACACCTTC
V gene: TRBV7-9; J gene: TRBJ1-1; D gene: .; clone size: many; CDR3 protein: CASSLVALGGTEAFF; CDR3 DNA: TGTGCCAGCAGCTTAGTGGCACTTGGAGGCACTGAAGCTTTCTTT
V gene: TRBV10-3; J gene: TRBJ1-4; D gene: .; clone size: many; CDR3 protein: CAISEFGAATNEKLFF; CDR3 DNA: TGTGCCATCAGTGAGTTTGGGGCAGCAACTAATGAAAAACTGTTTTTT
V gene: TRBV5-6; J gene: TRBJ1-1; D gene: .; clone size: many; CDR3 protein: CASSLAGVGGNTEAFF; CDR3 DNA: TGTGCCAGCAGCTTGGCCGGGGTGGGGGGGAACACTGAAGCTTTCTTT
V gene: TRBV5-1; J gene: TRBJ2-7; D gene: .; clone size: .; CDR3 protein: CASSLGTEQYF; CDR3 DNA: TGCGCCAGCAGCTTGGGTACCGAGCAGTACTTC
V gene: TRBV5-1; J gene: TRBJ2-7; D gene: TRBD1; clone size: many; CDR3 protein: CASSYGDRESYEQYF; CDR3 DNA: TGCGCCAGCAGCTACGGGGACAGGGAGAGCTACGAGCAGTACTTC
V gene: TRBV5-1; J gene: TRBJ1-1; D gene: .; clone size: medium-sized; CDR3 protein: CASSLQGNTEAFF; CDR3 DNA: TGCGCCAGCAGCCTGCAGGGGAACACTGAAGCTTTCTTT
V gene: TRBV13; J gene: TRBJ1-2; D gene: .; clone size: many; CDR3 protein: CATTKNRAANYGYTF; CDR3 DNA: TGTGCCACAACAAAAAACAGGGCCGCTAACTATGGCTACACCTTC
V gene: TRBV5-1; J gene: TRBJ2-2; D gene: TRBD2; clone size: many; CDR3 protein: CASSRTSGGPNTGELFF; CDR3 DNA: TGCGCCAGCAGCCGGACTAGCGGGGGGCCAAACACCGGGGAGCTGTTTTTT
V gene: TRBV7-9; J gene: TRBJ2-7; D gene: TRBD2; clone size: many; CDR3 protein: CASSGGERGNSYEQYF; CDR3 DNA: TGTGCCAGCAGCGGGGGGGAGCGGGGGAACTCCTACGAGCAGTACTTC
V gene: TRBV30; J gene: TRBJ1-6; D gene: .; clone size: many; CDR3 protein: CASAGRFNSPLHF; CDR3 DNA: TGTGCCTCGGCGGGACGATTTAATTCACCCCTCCACTTT
V gene: TRBV5-4; J gene: TRBJ2-2; D gene: .; clone size: many; CDR3 protein: CASSLSQGTGELFF; CDR3 DNA: TGTGCCAGCAGCTTGAGCCAGGGGACCGGGGAGCTGTTTTTT
V gene: TRBV28; J gene: TRBJ2-3; D gene: TRBD1; clone size: many; CDR3 protein: CASSSWTGPPDTQYF; CDR3 DNA: TGTGCCAGCAGTTCCTGGACAGGGCCCCCAGATACGCAGTATTTT
V gene: TRBV27; J gene: TRBJ1-4; D gene: .; clone size: few; CDR3 protein: CASKSTSGGVNEKLFF; CDR3 DNA: TGTGCCAGCAAATCTACCAGTGGAGGGGTAAATGAAAAACTGTTTTTT
V gene: TRBV7-9; J gene: TRBJ1-1; D gene: .; clone size: many; CDR3 protein: CASSLQGNTEAFF; CDR3 DNA: TGTGCCAGCAGCTTACAGGGTAACACTGAAGCTTTCTTT
V gene: TRBV5-4; J gene: TRBJ2-1; D gene: .; clone size: many; CDR3 protein: CASSLPLGSGDYNEQFF; CDR3 DNA: TGTGCCAGCAGCTTGCCTTTGGGTAGCGGCGATTACAATGAGCAGTTCTTC
V gene: TRBV7-2; J gene: TRBJ2-2; D gene: TRBD1; clone size: many; CDR3 protein: CASRQTGGRGGELFF; CDR3 DNA: TGTGCCAGCAGACAGACAGGGGGGAGGGGAGGGGAGCTGTTTTTT
V gene: TRBV2; J gene: TRBJ1-6; D gene: TRBD1; clone size: many; CDR3 protein: CASRGTGLAPLHF; CDR3 DNA: TGTGCCAGCAGAGGGACAGGGCTGGCACCCCTCCACTTT
V gene: TRBV2; J gene: TRBJ1-2; D gene: TRBD1; clone size: many; CDR3 protein: CASSQGANYGYTF; CDR3 DNA: TGTGCCAGCAGCCAGGGGGCTAACTATGGCTACACCTTC
V gene: TRBV5-4; J gene: TRBJ1-1; D gene: TRBD1; clone size: many; CDR3 protein: CASSSNSRQGVFMNTEAFF; CDR3 DNA: TGTGCCAGCAGCTCAAACTCCCGACAGGGGGTCTTCATGAACACTGAAGCTTTCTTT
V gene: TRBV9; J gene: TRBJ2-3; D gene: TRBD2; clone size: many; CDR3 protein: CASSARTSGGGTDTQYF; CDR3 DNA: TGTGCCAGCAGCGCCCGGACTAGCGGGGGGGGCACAGATACGCAGTATTTT